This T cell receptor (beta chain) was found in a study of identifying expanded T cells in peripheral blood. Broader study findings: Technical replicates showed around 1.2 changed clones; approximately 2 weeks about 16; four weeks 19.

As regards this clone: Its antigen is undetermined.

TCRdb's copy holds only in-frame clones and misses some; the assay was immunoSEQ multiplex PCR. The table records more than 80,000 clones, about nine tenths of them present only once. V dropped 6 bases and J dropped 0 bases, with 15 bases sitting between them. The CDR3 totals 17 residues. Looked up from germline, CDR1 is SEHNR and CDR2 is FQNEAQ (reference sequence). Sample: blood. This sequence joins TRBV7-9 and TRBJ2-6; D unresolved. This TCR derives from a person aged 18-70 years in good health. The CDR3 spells CASSGDSALSGANVLTF. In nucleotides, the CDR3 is TGTGCCAGCAGTGGGGATTCTGCCCTCTCTGGGGCCAACGTCCTGACTTTC. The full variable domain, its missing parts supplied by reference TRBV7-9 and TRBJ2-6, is DTGVSQNPRHKITKRGQNVTFRCDPISEHNRLYWYRQTLGQGPEFLTYFQNEAQLEKSRLLSDRFSAERPKGSFSTLEIQRTEQGDSAMYLCASSGDSALSGANVLTFGAGSRLTVL.